These T cell receptor beta chains were read from a single sample in a study of blood T cell repertoires in COVID-19. The protocol was immunoSEQ multiplex PCR, while the TCRdb copy is restricted to in-frame clones and leaves out a portion. The sample consists of some 150,000 clones, more than 70% of them appearing once. Sequencing was carried out using peripheral blood. The receptor source for this set is a woman in her fifties or sixties with acute or convalescent COVID-19. The CDR3 runs from the conserved cysteine through the conserved F or W. The order of the fields is V gene, clone size, D gene, J gene, CDR3 DNA, CDR3 protein. D genes are given only for firm matches. Clone sizes are given selectively: once, few, many, or a class where the clone is expanded.

v_gene: TRBV19; abundance: .; d_gene: .; j_gene: TRBJ1-4; CDR3nt: TGTGCCAGTGCCGAGGTAGGGCGAGAGGGAAAACTGTTTTTT; CDR3aa: CASAEVGREGKLFF
v_gene: TRBV7-9; abundance: .; d_gene: .; j_gene: TRBJ2-2; CDR3nt: TGTGCCAGCACCCGTGACAGAAACACCGGGGAGCTGTTTTTT; CDR3aa: CASTRDRNTGELFF
v_gene: TRBV12-3/TRBV12-4; abundance: few; d_gene: TRBD2; j_gene: TRBJ2-3; CDR3nt: TGTGCCAACGGACGGGGGGTTACAGATACGCAGTATTTT; CDR3aa: CANGRGVTDTQYF
v_gene: TRBV19; abundance: .; d_gene: .; j_gene: TRBJ1-5; CDR3nt: TGTGCCAGTAGTCCACGACACAGGGAAGATAATCAGCCCCAGCATTTT; CDR3aa: CASSPRHREDNQPQHF
v_gene: TRBV5-6; abundance: few; d_gene: .; j_gene: TRBJ2-1; CDR3nt: TGTGCCAGCAGCCTGATAGGACCAGGGGATGAGCAGTTCTTC; CDR3aa: CASSLIGPGDEQFF
v_gene: TRBV3-1/TRBV3-2; abundance: .; d_gene: .; j_gene: TRBJ1-4; CDR3nt: TGTGCCAGCAGCCAAGGTTTGGCCAGGGATGAAAAACTGTTTTTT; CDR3aa: CASSQGLARDEKLFF
v_gene: TRBV2; abundance: .; d_gene: TRBD2; j_gene: TRBJ2-1; CDR3nt: TGTGCCAGCAGTGCGGCGGGGGGGCCGGGAAATGAGCAGTTCTTC; CDR3aa: CASSAAGGPGNEQFF
v_gene: TRBV2; abundance: .; d_gene: TRBD1; j_gene: TRBJ1-4; CDR3nt: TGTGCCAGCAGGGGGACAGGGAATGAAAAACTGTTTTTT; CDR3aa: CASRGTGNEKLFF
v_gene: TRBV30; abundance: .; d_gene: .; j_gene: TRBJ1-4; CDR3nt: TGTGCCTGGAGTGGAGGCAGGAGGGGAGAAAAACTGTTTTTT; CDR3aa: CAWSGGRRGEKLFF
v_gene: TRBV6-5; abundance: .; d_gene: .; j_gene: TRBJ1-6; CDR3nt: TGTGCCAGCAGTTACTCACCGGAGGGACCCCTCCACTTT; CDR3aa: CASSYSPEGPLHF
v_gene: TRBV5-4; abundance: .; d_gene: TRBD1; j_gene: TRBJ1-4; CDR3nt: TGTGCCAGCAGCTTGATATATGGACAGGGCGGAGAGGGTGAAAAACTGTTTTTT; CDR3aa: CASSLIYGQGGEGEKLFF
v_gene: TRBV4-2; abundance: once; d_gene: TRBD1; j_gene: TRBJ1-1; CDR3nt: TGTGCCAGCAGCCGAATACCGACAGGGTATGACACTGAAGCTTTCTTT; CDR3aa: CASSRIPTGYDTEAFF
v_gene: TRBV6-5; abundance: .; d_gene: .; j_gene: TRBJ1-1; CDR3nt: TGTGCCAGCAGTACGGACACGAACACTGAAGCTTTCTTT; CDR3aa: CASSTDTNTEAFF
v_gene: TRBV7-8; abundance: .; d_gene: .; j_gene: TRBJ1-1; CDR3nt: TGTGCCAGCAGCTTAGACACCCCAGCTGAAGCTTTCTTT; CDR3aa: CASSLDTPAEAFF
v_gene: TRBV3-1/TRBV3-2; abundance: .; d_gene: .; j_gene: TRBJ1-2; CDR3nt: TGTGCCAGCAGCCAAGGGATGGATCGCGGCTATGGCTACACCTTC; CDR3aa: CASSQGMDRGYGYTF